A selection of T cell receptor beta chains follows, all from one sample in a study of identical twins. TCRdb re-called the 5' RACE reads with MiXCR, one entry per CDR3 protein. In the table there are under 300,000 distinct CDR3 sequences, 11% to 15% of which are singletons. The source material was memory (CD45RO+) T cells sorted from blood. Every receptor here comes from a woman younger than 35 in good health. The conserved cysteine and the conserved F or W are not part of the CDR3 here. The D gene is left open where the match is weak.

D gene,V gene,CDR3 length,J gene,CDR3 protein
-,TRBV5-1,12,TRBJ2-3,ASSWGGSTDTQY
TRBD2,TRBV7-8,13,TRBJ2-3,ASSLGGTSADTQY
TRBD2,TRBV7-2,14,TRBJ2-3,ASSPEGLAGGDTQY
TRBD2,TRBV18,14,TRBJ2-3,ASSPSTSGRADTQY
-,TRBV7-9,12,TRBJ1-2,ASSFLSGSGGYT
-,TRBV29-1,10,TRBJ2-5,SVEVLGETQY
-,TRBV10-3,12,TRBJ2-7,AIMPSAGDHEQY
-,TRBV11-3,11,TRBJ2-4,ASSSGTASIQY
-,TRBV10-3,12,TRBJ2-5,AISATNLQETQY
TRBD2,TRBV11-2,15,TRBJ2-7,ASSLGPTSGGTYEQY
TRBD1,TRBV9,10,TRBJ2-7,ASGQGIHEQY
-,TRBV5-6,11,TRBJ2-1,ASPRRSRDEQF
-,TRBV20-1,15,TRBJ2-2,SARGGAGRPNTGELF
-,TRBV3-1,10,TRBJ2-7,ASSLRADEQY
TRBD2,TRBV5-4,14,TRBJ2-3,ASSVGLAGVGDTQY
TRBD2,TRBV20-1,13,TRBJ2-5,SARMIAGPQETQY
-,TRBV7-2,13,TRBJ2-3,ASSLAVQFTDTQY
TRBD2,TRBV7-2,13,TRBJ2-7,ASSLTGTRSYEQY
TRBD1,TRBV20-1,11,TRBJ1-2,SAKRQGSYGYT
TRBD1,TRBV5-1,12,TRBJ1-4,ASSGQGSLGKLF
TRBD2,TRBV12-3/TRBV12-4,15,TRBJ2-7,ASSPTLGRESSYEQY
-,TRBV12-3/TRBV12-4,11,TRBJ1-6,ASSFGINSPLH
-,TRBV7-2,12,TRBJ2-1,ASSLNSRDNEQF
TRBD1,TRBV20-1,10,TRBJ1-1,SAYRGHTEAF
-,TRBV9,14,TRBJ1-2,ASSVVPGAVIGGYT
-,TRBV10-3,9,TRBJ2-1,AAASYNEQF
-,TRBV5-1,10,TRBJ1-2,ASSLGTWGYT
-,TRBV5-5,12,TRBJ2-7,ASSLVGSSYEQY
-,TRBV6-5,14,TRBJ2-1,ASSYLTRSSYNEQF
-,TRBV5-6,14,TRBJ2-7,ASSLKGNRKPYEQY
-,TRBV11-2,13,TRBJ2-3,ASSLVGISTDTQY
TRBD2,TRBV4-3,14,TRBJ2-1,ASSQEGGRAYNEQF
-,TRBV7-2,17,TRBJ1-3,ASSLAFGLEGSPGNTIY
-,TRBV6-5,14,TRBJ1-6,ASSYWKHLEESPLH
-,TRBV12-3/TRBV12-4,12,TRBJ1-4,ASSLRGFNEKLF
-,TRBV20-1,11,TRBJ1-3,SARGGGRDTIY
-,TRBV4-1,11,TRBJ2-5,ASSQDWRETQY
-,TRBV6-5,9,TRBJ1-1,ASIHDTEAF
TRBD2,TRBV20-1,13,TRBJ2-3,SAEISGAGTDTQY
-,TRBV7-6,10,TRBJ2-7,ASSPLTDEQY
-,TRBV11-2,11,TRBJ1-3,ASSVVLGNTIY
-,TRBV7-2,11,TRBJ2-2,ASSLRGVGELF
-,TRBV20-1,11,TRBJ1-1,SASSSPNTEAF
TRBD1,TRBV5-4,17,TRBJ2-3,ASSSKGAFRAPGADTQY
-,TRBV20-1,12,TRBJ1-6,SATRSSYNSPLH
TRBD1,TRBV15,12,TRBJ2-2,ATRDRVNTGELF
-,TRBV6-2/TRBV6-3,13,TRBJ2-1,ASSYGRVSYNEQF
-,TRBV6-5,15,TRBJ2-1,ASSYSGYQSSYNEQF